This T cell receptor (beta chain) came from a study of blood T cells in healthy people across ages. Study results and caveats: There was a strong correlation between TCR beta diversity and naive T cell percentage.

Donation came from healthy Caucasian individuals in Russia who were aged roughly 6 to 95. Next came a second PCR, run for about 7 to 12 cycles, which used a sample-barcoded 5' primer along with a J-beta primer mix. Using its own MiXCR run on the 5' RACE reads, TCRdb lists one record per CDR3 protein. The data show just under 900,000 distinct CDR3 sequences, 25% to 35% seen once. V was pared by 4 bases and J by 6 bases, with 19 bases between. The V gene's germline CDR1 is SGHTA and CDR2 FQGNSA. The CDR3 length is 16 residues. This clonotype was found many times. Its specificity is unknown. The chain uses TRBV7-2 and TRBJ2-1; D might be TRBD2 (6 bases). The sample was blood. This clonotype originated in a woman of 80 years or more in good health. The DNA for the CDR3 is TGTGCCAGCAGCTCCGCGACTAGAGGACCGCGCAATGAGCAGTTCTTC. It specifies CASSSATRGPRNEQFF.